This T cell receptor (beta chain) was observed in a study of blood T cells in healthy people across ages. A second about 6 to 11 cycle PCR used barcoded and J-beta primers. The yield of each sample was at least 3 million CDR3-containing paired-end reads. TCRdb reanalysed the 5' RACE reads using MiXCR and keeps one entry per CDR3 protein. Here the sample spans 920,000 or so distinct CDR3 sequences, around 45% being singletons. Sequencing used blood. This clonotype originated in a woman in her fifties or sixties in good health.

The CDR3 DNA follows: TGCAGTGCTAGCCATGCCTCGGGGAGGGACACAGATACGCAGTATTTT. As protein: CSASHASGRDTDTQYF. This chain connects TRBV20-1 to TRBJ2-3, with 7 bases that match TRBD2. V lost 3 bases to trimming and J lost 2 bases; unmatched junction nucleotides: 11. CDR1 and CDR2 from the germline V gene are DFQATT and SNEGSKA (reference sequence). The CDR3 consists of 16 residues.